A single sample gave rise to the 5 T cell receptor beta chains below, sequenced in a study of shared clonotypes between healthy human individuals. The method was immunoSEQ multiplex PCR; TCRdb's version includes in-frame clones alone and lacks a portion of them. Of roughly 1,000,000 clones listed, 75% to 85% are singletons. What was sequenced was memory CD4+ T cells from PBMCs. Documented subset: CD45RA-negative fraction. The receptors originated from a man younger than 35 in good health. Some clones in this sample may be carry-over from other donors' samples.

The chain joins TRBV7-2 to TRBJ2-1; 10 nucleotides match TRBD1. The CDR3 is made up of 17 amino acids. J was trimmed by 1 base and V by 5 bases; bases with no gene match: 8. CDR1 and CDR2 from the germline V gene are SGHTA and FQGNSA. The CDR3 sequence: CASSPGQGTPSYNEQFF. The DNA for the CDR3 is TGTGCCAGCAGCCCGGGACAGGGGACCCCATCCTACAATGAGCAGTTCTTC.

There are many counts of this clone. CDR3 in DNA: TGTGCCAGCAGCTCCCTCAGGAGTACCTACAATGAGCAGTTCTTC. Residues: CASSSLRSTYNEQFF. J is TRBJ2-1 and V is TRBV11-2, with unresolved D. Germline CDR1 reads SGHAT; CDR2 reads FQNNGV. This CDR3 spans 15 amino acids. The V end was cut by 4 bases, the J end by 2 bases, with 12 bases between.

The V call is TRBV6-6, the J call TRBJ1-2; D may be TRBD1 (6 bases). The CDR3 loop spans 11 amino acids. Trimming shortened V by 5 bases and J by 6 bases, and 7 bases separated the two germline ends. The germline gives CDR1 MNHNY, CDR2 SVGAGI (reference sequence). The CDR3 sequence is CASSNRDGYTF. The CDR3 DNA follows: TGTGCCAGCAGTAACAGGGATGGCTACACCTTC.

The chain has TRBV6-1 and TRBJ2-4; D remains ambiguous. This CDR3 comprises 12 residues. Germline values: CDR1 MNHNS, CDR2 SASEGT. Trimming pared 3 bases from V and 2 bases from J, leaving 2 bases between. The CDR3 region is CASSDPKNIQYF. The CDR3 DNA reads TGTGCCAGCAGTGATCCCAAAAACATTCAGTACTTC.

This chain connects TRBV5-1 to TRBJ2-5; 13 nucleotides align to TRBD2. This CDR3 is 16 amino acids long. The junction had 4 bases not matched to a gene; V was cut back by 1 base and J by 4 bases. The germline V gene encodes CDR1 SGHRS and CDR2 YFSETQ. As DNA, the CDR3 is TGCGCCAGCAGCTTGCGGACTAGCGGGAGTCGAGAGACCCAGTACTTC. Translated, it gives CASSLRTSGSRETQYF.